A single sample is the source of the 28 T cell receptor beta chains below, sequenced in a study of blood T cell repertoires in COVID-19. Sequenced by immunoSEQ multiplex PCR; TCRdb stores in-frame clones only, minus some. Counted here are approximately 70,000 clones, about four fifths occurring once; the ten biggest clones make up 8.5% to 10%. Source material: peripheral blood. Source of these receptors: a woman of 80 years or more with acute or convalescent COVID-19.

There are a few counts of this clone. The rearrangement joins TRBV4-1 to TRBJ1-1; possible D gene TRBD1, 5 bases. The V end was cut by 3 bases, the J end by 2 bases, with 10 bases between. CDR1 and CDR2 (germline): MGHRA, YSYEKL. CDR3 length equals 14 residues. The CDR3 DNA follows: TGCGCCAGCAGCCATGTGGACACTAACACTGAAGCTTTCTTT. Its protein is CASSHVDTNTEAFF.

The chain couples TRBV5-1 to TRBJ2-1; D is possibly TRBD2 (5 bases). V was trimmed by 2 bases and J by 8 bases, leaving 14 bases between them. This CDR3 has 14 amino acids. CDR1 and CDR2 from the germline V gene are SGHRS and YFSETQ. CDR3 loop: CASSFAPTGDEQFF. As DNA, the CDR3 is TGCGCCAGCAGCTTTGCTCCGACCGGGGATGAGCAGTTCTTC.

CDR3 sequence (DNA): TGTGCCAGCAGTCCGACAGGGATTAACACTGAAGCTTTCTTT. Its translation is CASSPTGINTEAFF. The rearrangement uses TRBV6-6 and TRBJ1-1, with 7 positions matching TRBD1. Looked up from germline, CDR1 is MNHNY and CDR2 is SVGAGI (reference sequence). V trimming: 5 bases; J trimming: 2 bases; junction bases outside the gene matches: 5. The CDR3 has 14 residues.

The chain has TRBV4-2 and TRBJ1-4, with TRBD1 identical over 8 bases. The CDR3 runs to 15 residues. The germline V gene encodes CDR1 LGHNA and CDR2 YNFKEQ. Trimming removed 4 bases from V and 7 bases from J; junction bases left unmatched: 8. CDR3 nucleotides: TGTGCCAGCAGCCGCTCAGACAGGGGAGGTGAAAAACTGTTTTTT. It encodes CASSRSDRGGEKLFF.

The rearrangement uses TRBV18 and TRBJ1-2; D is uncertain. Per germline, CDR1 KGHSH and CDR2 LQKENI. CDR3 length: 14 amino acids. V lost 6 bases and J 2 bases, leaving 13 bases between the germline ends. CDR3 in amino acids: CASSLSPGNYGYTF. CDR3 in DNA: TGTGCCAGCTCCCTTTCCCCGGGGAACTATGGCTACACCTTC.

The genes are TRBV6-5 and TRBJ2-5; D is perhaps TRBD1 (5 bases). CDR1 MNHEY and CDR2 SVGAGI come from the germline V gene. Trimming left V 2 bases short and J 5 bases short, with 9 bases between. The CDR3 sequence is 13 residues long. Here the CDR3 reads CASSYTWGETQYF. The CDR3 DNA reads TGTGCCAGCAGTTACACGTGGGGCGAGACCCAGTACTTC.

The J gene is TRBJ1-2, the V gene TRBV5-4; D is undetermined. The ends were cut back, 0 bases at V and 0 bases at J, with 9 bases in the middle. The CDR3 runs to 15 residues. In germline, CDR1 is SGHNT, CDR2 YYREEE (reference sequence). CDR3 protein: CASSLGTGTNYGYTF. In nucleotides, the CDR3 is TGTGCCAGCAGCTTGGGGACTGGTACTAACTATGGCTACACCTTC.

V usage is TRBV19 and J usage is TRBJ1-4; D unresolved. In germline, CDR1 is LNHDA, CDR2 SQIVND (reference sequence). The CDR3 spans 16 residues. The ends were cut back, 3 bases at V and 0 bases at J, with 11 bases in the middle. CDR3 in amino acids: CASSIGLVPTNEKLFF. The CDR3 DNA follows: TGTGCCAGTAGTATCGGTCTGGTCCCAACTAATGAAAAACTGTTTTTT.

The chain carries TRBV7-3 and TRBJ2-5; TRBD2 matches 13 bases. J lost 5 bases, V lost 4 bases, and 1 base had no gene match. CDR3 length equals 14 residues. CDR1 SGHTA and CDR2 FQGTGA come from the germline V gene. Here the CDR3 reads CASSSGLAGETQYF. CDR3 bases: TGTGCCAGCAGCTCGGGACTAGCGGGGGAGACCCAGTACTTC.

The chain links TRBV5-1 to TRBJ1-2; TRBD1 matches at 9 bases. The CDR3 length is 15 residues. V lost 2 bases, J lost 4 bases, and 6 bases stayed unmatched. In germline, CDR1 is SGHRS, CDR2 YFSETQ. Here the CDR3 reads CASSFGQGRGYGYTF. CDR3 coding DNA: TGCGCCAGCAGCTTCGGACAGGGGAGAGGCTATGGCTACACCTTC. Looking up the rest from reference TRBV5-1 and TRBJ1-2 gives the full variable domain: KAGVTQTPRYLIKTRGQQVTLSCSPISGHRSVSWYQQTPGQGLQFLFEYFSETQRNKGNFPGRFSGRQFSNSRSEMNVSTLELGDSALYLCASSFGQGRGYGYTFGSGTRLTVV.

Only one count was recorded for this clone. This chain joins TRBV4-1 and TRBJ2-3, with TRBD2 matching over 7 bases. V shed 0 bases and J 0 bases; nucleotides not matched to a gene: 9. Germline V gene sequence: CDR1 MGHRA, CDR2 YSYEKL. CDR3 length: 18 amino acids. The CDR3 loop is CASSQETSGVTSTDTQYF. The CDR3 DNA sequence: TGCGCCAGCAGCCAAGAAACCAGCGGGGTAACTAGCACAGATACGCAGTATTTT.

V and J are TRBV6-2 or TRBV6-3 and TRBJ2-1; D is possibly TRBD2 (6 bases). This CDR3 is built from 14 residues. V lost 2 bases, J lost 6 bases, and 11 bases lay in between. Per germline, CDR1 MNHEY and CDR2 SVGEGT. CDR3 bases: TGTGCCAGCAGTTACCCGGGGCGGGGCAATGAGCAGTTCTTC. Translating it yields CASSYPGRGNEQFF.

V gene TRBV5-1 combines with J gene TRBJ2-3; 10 positions match TRBD1. The V segment lost 3 bases and the J segment 5 bases; nucleotides outside the gene matches: 3. In germline, CDR1 is SGHRS, CDR2 YFSETQ. The CDR3 has 14 amino acids. CDR3 region: CASSSGTGEDTQYF. In DNA, the CDR3 is TGCGCCAGCAGCTCCGGGACAGGGGAAGATACGCAGTATTTT.

The V gene is TRBV12-3 or TRBV12-4, the J gene TRBJ2-7; D is possibly TRBD1 (5 bases). CDR3 length: 12 residues. V was clipped by 6 bases and J by 5 bases, with 11 bases between them. CDR3 in amino acids: CASSAQGNEQYF. In nucleotides, the CDR3 is TGTGCCAGCAGCGCTCAGGGCAACGAGCAGTACTTC.

The CDR3 loop is CASSSGQGFGGNQPQHF. CDR3 coding DNA: TGTGCCAGTAGTTCCGGACAGGGGTTCGGGGGCAATCAGCCCCAGCATTTT. The V and J genes are TRBV19 and TRBJ1-5; 9 nucleotides match TRBD1. CDR1 is LNHDA, CDR2 SQIVND, per germline (reference sequence). The V segment lost 5 bases and the J segment 2 bases; nucleotides outside the gene matches: 10. The CDR3 loop spans 17 amino acids.

The chain joins TRBV5-6 to TRBJ1-5; D not resolved. Germline V CDR1 and CDR2: SGHDT, YYEEEE. Trimming pared 0 bases from V and 0 bases from J, leaving 7 bases between. This CDR3 is built from 15 residues. The CDR3 loop is CASSLAYNSNQPQHF. The CDR3 DNA reads TGTGCCAGCAGCTTGGCCTATAATAGCAATCAGCCCCAGCATTTT.

The chain recombines TRBV28 with TRBJ2-7, with D maybe TRBD2 (7 bases). Trimming took off 1 base at V and 3 bases at J, with 37 bases between the two ends. The CDR3 totals 23 residues. Germline V CDR1 and CDR2: MDHEN, SYDVKM. Here the CDR3 DNA reads TGTGCCAGCAGTTTATATTTTCGGATGGCTGAGGGGGAAGGGGGGGCCGATGGCTACGAGCAGTACTTC. Amino acids: CASSLYFRMAEGEGGADGYEQYF.

This clone was counted a few times. The chain has TRBV15 and TRBJ2-7; tentatively, D is TRBD2 (6 bases). The germline V gene encodes CDR1 LNHNV and CDR2 YYDKDF (reference sequence). This CDR3 contains 18 residues. V shed 5 bases and J shed 7 bases, with 30 bases lying between them. CDR3 nucleotides: TGTGCCACCAGCCATATCGAGAGTGGCGGGACCCACAAAGAGGAGCAGTACTTC. It codes for CATSHIESGGTHKEEQYF.

The J gene is TRBJ1-6, the V gene TRBV27, with TRBD1 as a possible D gene (6 bases). The V end was cut by 7 bases, the J end by 8 bases, with 18 bases between. This CDR3 is built from 15 residues. Germline assignment: CDR1 MNHEY and CDR2 SMNVEV (reference sequence). CDR3 bases: TGTGCCAGCAATTCATACAGGGTCCGAGATTCACCCCTCCACTTT. Its protein is CASNSYRVRDSPLHF.

The chain uses TRBV6-5 and TRBJ2-5; possible D gene TRBD1, 6 bases. Germline loops: CDR1 MNHEY, CDR2 SVGAGI. With 6 bases removed from V and 3 bases from J, the gap between germline ends came to 11 bases. The CDR3 has 13 residues. The CDR3 nucleotides are TGTGCCAGCAGGGGGGCAGGGGAAGAGACCCAGTACTTC. Amino acid sequence: CASRGAGEETQYF.

This clone was observed a few times. The rearrangement links TRBV18 to TRBJ1-4; the D gene is possibly TRBD1 (5 bases). Germline CDR1 is KGHSH and CDR2 is LQKENI. V was pared by 6 bases and J by 4 bases, with 9 bases between. The CDR3 consists of 13 residues. CDR3 bases: TGTGCCAGCTCGCAGGGACTTAATGAAAAACTGTTTTTT. It is translated as CASSQGLNEKLFF.

V is TRBV6-5 and J is TRBJ2-2, with 10 positions matching TRBD1. V trimming: 7 bases; J trimming: 5 bases; junction bases outside the gene matches: 4. Germline CDR1 reads MNHEY; CDR2 reads SVGAGI. The CDR3 contains 14 residues. This CDR3 is CASTPGQGTGELFF. Written as DNA, the CDR3 is TGTGCCAGCACCCCGGGACAGGGGACCGGGGAGCTGTTTTTT.

This clone came up once. This chain connects TRBV6-5 to TRBJ1-5; D possibly corresponds to TRBD1 (5 bases). CDR1 and CDR2 (germline): MNHEY, SVGAGI. V gave up 6 bases and J gave up 1 base, with 7 bases separating them. The CDR3 consists of 13 residues. DNA for the CDR3: TGTGCCAGCAGGGAGGGGAGCAATCAGCCCCAGCATTTT. Its translation is CASREGSNQPQHF.

The chain is built from TRBV10-3 and TRBJ2-2; 11 bases agree with TRBD1. Per the germline V gene, CDR1 is ENHRY and CDR2 is SYGVKD. The CDR3 contains 15 residues. The trim removed 5 bases at V and 5 bases at J, leaving 4 bases unmatched. CDR3 amino acids: CAISTGQGETGELFF. CDR3 DNA: TGTGCCATCAGTACGGGACAGGGGGAAACCGGGGAGCTGTTTTTT.

The chain carries TRBV19 and TRBJ1-1, with D perhaps TRBD1 (6 bases). With 1 base removed from V and 4 bases from J, the gap between germline ends came to 13 bases. The CDR3 is 15 residues long. Germline V gives CDR1 LNHDA, CDR2 SQIVND (reference sequence). The CDR3 coding sequence is TGTGCCAGTAGTATAGGGGCAGGGGACACCACTGAAGCTTTCTTT. It yields the protein CASSIGAGDTTEAFF. Together with reference TRBV19 and TRBJ1-1, the CDR3 gives the full variable domain: DGGITQSPKYLFRKEGQNVTLSCEQNLNHDAMYWYRQDPGQGLRLIYYSQIVNDFQKGDIAEGYSVSREKKESFPLTVTSAQKNPTAFYLCASSIGAGDTTEAFFGQGTRLTVV.

The chain recombines TRBV5-8 with TRBJ1-5; no definite D call. The CDR3 is 16 residues long. CDR1 is SGHTS, CDR2 YDEGEE, per germline. Trimming shortened V by 4 bases and J by 0 bases, and 14 bases separated the two germline ends. For the CDR3, the DNA is TGTGCCAGCAGCCGGACCGCGGGCTATAGCAATCAGCCCCAGCATTTT. This sequence encodes CASSRTAGYSNQPQHF.

This clone was seen a few times. DNA for the CDR3: TGCGCCAGCAAGGGGGGGGGAACTAACCAAGAGACCCAGTACTTC. Its protein product is CASKGGGTNQETQYF. V and J are TRBV5-1 and TRBJ2-5; TRBD2 might be the D (7 bases). The germline gives CDR1 SGHRS, CDR2 YFSETQ. The CDR3 extends over 15 amino acids. V lost 6 bases, J lost 0 bases, and 15 bases lay in between.

This clone was recorded a few times. The gene calls are TRBV12-5 and TRBJ2-2; 10 bases map to TRBD1. Trimming cost V 1 base and J 1 base; bases outside gene matches: 3. Germline assignment: CDR1 LGHNT and CDR2 FRNRAP. The CDR3 spans 17 residues. The CDR3, as DNA: TGTGCTAGTGGTTTGGGCCGGGACAGGGGGAACACCGGGGAGCTGTTTTTT. Translated, it gives CASGLGRDRGNTGELFF.